This T cell receptor (beta chain) was recorded in a study of blood T cell repertoires in COVID-19 (dated by TCRdb to about 2020). Describing the broader study: Samples from collaborators originated in the United States, Italy and Spain and spanned both the acute and convalescent phases of COVID-19. The material from the prospective study consisted of cDNA or gDNA derived from T cells, B-cell-depleted T cells, or PBMCs. Deeply sampled blood TCRbeta repertoires from subjects exposed to, actively infected with, or recovered from COVID-19 were included in the dataset. The repertoires were released in a freely available public database intended as a resource for research on the immune response to SARS-CoV-2. Samples were obtained from the ongoing ImmuneRACE study (first 160 participants) and from 1,200 or so subjects provided by 6 global collaborators. The sample metadata nearly always contained a de-identified subject ID, COVID-19 status, age in years and sex. Where available, HLA class I and class II types were taken from metadata supplied by the sample provider and were not determined by assay-based typing. The investigation overall reported the following: Clinical and demographic metadata were provided uncurated, with the amount varying by source and participant.

Participants in the prospective study were enrolled through a virtual design, were aged roughly 18 to 90 years, and lived in about two dozen United States geographic areas. In the prospective study, cohorts were assigned on the basis of participant-reported clinical history obtained from a screening survey and a study questionnaire. ImmuneRACE Cohort 3 recovered participants were defined by two consecutive negative NP/OP PCR tests, healthcare professional clearance, or symptom resolution. In the prospective study, whole blood, serum and a nasopharyngeal or oropharyngeal swab were collected from each participant by mobile phlebotomists. Over an approximately 2-month period, participants in the prospective study had the option of providing additional blood draws and questionnaires. Blood samples from the prospective study were shipped frozen or at room temperature prior to DNA extraction. V ends up 3 bases short and J 6 bases short, with an unmatched junction base count of 8. CDR1 is given as MGHRA and CDR2 as YSYEKL, both from the germline V gene. Reading from cysteine to phenylalanine, the CDR3 counts 15 amino acids. Only CDR3 DNA is held: 45 bases, read in frame from base 1.

On this clone itself: No cognate antigen has been identified for it. Base qualities are missing; no much larger clone stands one base away.

TCRbeta CDR3 regions were amplified from genomic DNA using the immunoSEQ Assay, a bias-controlled multiplex PCR. The original methods were these. Nucleated cell counts per sample were estimated from amplification of reference gene primers within the assay. To quantify the absolute abundance of each unique TCRbeta CDR3 rearrangement, sequence reads were collapsed and filtered. For each sample, productive Simpson clonality was calculated as the square root of Simpson's diversity index over productive rearrangements. Here the immuneACCESS table is served through TCRdb, limited to in-frame sequences with V and J called. Missing clones are a known gap in these copies; in checked studies unresolved V genes cover under half, and the rest lacks a known reason. V, J and clone size are those of that table, while D and trimming were read from the DNA. Counted in this sample were hundreds of thousands of clones; approximately 86% of them appeared once. The biggest ten clones account for around 1.6% of the sample.

The chain uses TRBV4-1 and TRBJ1-5, and 7 junctional nucleotides match TRBD1. The sequencing sample was made of PBMCs or T cells enriched from blood (not recorded which). The clonotype originates from a woman aged 45-65 years who had recovered from COVID-19. The DNA is TGCGCCAGCAGCCAGTCAGGGGGACGGGTTCAGCCCCAGCATTTT. It codes for CASSQSGGRVQPQHF.